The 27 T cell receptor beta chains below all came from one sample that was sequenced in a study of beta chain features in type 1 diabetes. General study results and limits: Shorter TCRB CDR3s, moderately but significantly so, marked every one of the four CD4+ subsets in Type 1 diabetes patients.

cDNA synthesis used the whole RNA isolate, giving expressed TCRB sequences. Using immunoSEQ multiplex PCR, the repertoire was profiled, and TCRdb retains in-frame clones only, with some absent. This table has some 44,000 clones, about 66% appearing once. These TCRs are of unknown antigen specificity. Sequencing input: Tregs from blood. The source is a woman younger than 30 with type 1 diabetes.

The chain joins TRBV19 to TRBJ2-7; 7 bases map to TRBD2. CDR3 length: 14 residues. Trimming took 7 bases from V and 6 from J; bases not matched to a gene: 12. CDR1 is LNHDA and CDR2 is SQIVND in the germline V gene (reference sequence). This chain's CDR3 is CASNPGLGPTEQYF. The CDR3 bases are TGTGCCAGTAATCCCGGACTAGGGCCCACCGAGCAGTACTTC. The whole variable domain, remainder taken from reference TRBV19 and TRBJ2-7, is DGGITQSPKYLFRKEGQNVTLSCEQNLNHDAMYWYRQDPGQGLRLIYYSQIVNDFQKGDIAEGYSVSREKKESFPLTVTSAQKNPTAFYLCASNPGLGPTEQYFGPGTRLTVT.

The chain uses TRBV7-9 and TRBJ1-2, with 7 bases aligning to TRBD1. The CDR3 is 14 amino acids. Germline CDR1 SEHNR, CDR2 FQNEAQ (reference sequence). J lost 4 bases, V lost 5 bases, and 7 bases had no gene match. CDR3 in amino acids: CASSLQQGSYGYTF. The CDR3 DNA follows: TGTGCCAGCAGCCTTCAACAGGGGAGCTATGGCTACACCTTC.

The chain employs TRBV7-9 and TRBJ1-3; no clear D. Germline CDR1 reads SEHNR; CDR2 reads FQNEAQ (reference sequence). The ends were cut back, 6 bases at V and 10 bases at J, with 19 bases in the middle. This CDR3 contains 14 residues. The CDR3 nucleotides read TGTGCCAGCAGATACCAGTCCCTGTTGGTAACCATATATTTT. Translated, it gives CASRYQSLLVTIYF.

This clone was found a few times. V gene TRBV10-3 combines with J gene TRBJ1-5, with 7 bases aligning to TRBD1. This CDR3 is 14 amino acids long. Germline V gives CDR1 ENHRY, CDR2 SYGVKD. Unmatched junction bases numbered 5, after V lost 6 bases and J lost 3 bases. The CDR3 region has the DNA TGTGCCATCAGGAAGACAGGGATCAATCAGCCCCAGCATTTT. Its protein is CAIRKTGINQPQHF.

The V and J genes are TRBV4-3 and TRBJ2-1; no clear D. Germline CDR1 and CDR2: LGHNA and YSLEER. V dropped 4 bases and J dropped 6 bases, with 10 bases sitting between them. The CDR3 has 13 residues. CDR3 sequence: CASSLGLPNEQFF. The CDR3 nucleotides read TGCGCCAGCAGCCTTGGGCTGCCCAATGAGCAGTTCTTC.

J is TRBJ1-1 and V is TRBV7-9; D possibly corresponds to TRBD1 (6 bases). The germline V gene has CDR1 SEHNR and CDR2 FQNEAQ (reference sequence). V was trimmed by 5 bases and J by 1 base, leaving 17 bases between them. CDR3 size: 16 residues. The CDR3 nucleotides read TGTGCCAGCAGCCACGACAGGAGTCATGGGAACACTGAAGCTTTCTTT. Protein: CASSHDRSHGNTEAFF.

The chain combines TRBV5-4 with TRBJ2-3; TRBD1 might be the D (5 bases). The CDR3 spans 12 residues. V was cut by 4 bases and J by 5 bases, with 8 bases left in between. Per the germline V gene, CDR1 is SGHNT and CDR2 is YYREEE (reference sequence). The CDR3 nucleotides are TGTGCCAGCAGCCATGACAGAGATACGCAGTATTTT. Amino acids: CASSHDRDTQYF.

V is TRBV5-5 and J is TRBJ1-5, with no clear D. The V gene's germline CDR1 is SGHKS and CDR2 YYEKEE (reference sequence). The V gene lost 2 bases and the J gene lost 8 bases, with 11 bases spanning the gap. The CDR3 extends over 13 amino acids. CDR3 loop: CASSFGPMKPQHF. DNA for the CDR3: TGTGCCAGCAGCTTTGGCCCGATGAAGCCCCAGCATTTT. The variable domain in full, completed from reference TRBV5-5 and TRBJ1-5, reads DAGVTQSPTHLIKTRGQQVTLRCSPISGHKSVSWYQQVLGQGPQFIFQYYEKEERGRGNFPDRFSARQFPNYSSELNVNALLLGDSALYLCASSFGPMKPQHFGDGTRLSIL.

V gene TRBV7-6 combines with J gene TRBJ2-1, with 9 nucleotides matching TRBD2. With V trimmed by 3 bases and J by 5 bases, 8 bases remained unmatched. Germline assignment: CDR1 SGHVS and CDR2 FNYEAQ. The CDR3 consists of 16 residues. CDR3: CASSLGRGGGDNEQFF. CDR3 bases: TGTGCCAGCAGCTTGGGGCGGGGGGGCGGCGACAATGAGCAGTTCTTC.

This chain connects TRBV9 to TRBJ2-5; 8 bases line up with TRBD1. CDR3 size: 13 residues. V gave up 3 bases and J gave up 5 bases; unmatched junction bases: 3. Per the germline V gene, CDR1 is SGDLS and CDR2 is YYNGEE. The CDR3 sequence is CASSGGTGETQYF. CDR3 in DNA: TGTGCCAGCAGCGGGGGGACAGGTGAGACCCAGTACTTC.

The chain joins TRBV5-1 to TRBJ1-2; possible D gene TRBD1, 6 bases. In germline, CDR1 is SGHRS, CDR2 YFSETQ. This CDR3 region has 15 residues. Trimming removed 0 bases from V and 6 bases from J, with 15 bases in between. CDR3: CASSLVSDSGHGYTF. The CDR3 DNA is TGCGCCAGCAGCTTGGTCTCGGACAGCGGACATGGCTACACCTTC.

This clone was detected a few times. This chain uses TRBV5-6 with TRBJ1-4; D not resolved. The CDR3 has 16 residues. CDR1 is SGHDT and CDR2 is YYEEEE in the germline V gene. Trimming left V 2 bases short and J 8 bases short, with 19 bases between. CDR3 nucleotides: TGTGCCAGCAGCTTTGTGGGAGCGGGCGTAGGGGAAAAACTGTTTTTT. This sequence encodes CASSFVGAGVGEKLFF.

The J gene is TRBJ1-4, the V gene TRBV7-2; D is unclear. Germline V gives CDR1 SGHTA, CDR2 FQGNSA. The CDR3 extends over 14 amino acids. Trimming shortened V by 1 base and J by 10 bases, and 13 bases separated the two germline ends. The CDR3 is CASSLGRTRGKLFF. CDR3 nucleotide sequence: TGTGCCAGCAGCTTAGGAAGGACGCGGGGAAAACTGTTTTTT.

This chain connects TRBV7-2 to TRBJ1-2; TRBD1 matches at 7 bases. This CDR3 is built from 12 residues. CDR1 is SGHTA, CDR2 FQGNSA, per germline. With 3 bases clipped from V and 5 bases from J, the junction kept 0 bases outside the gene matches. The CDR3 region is CASSLTGYGYTF. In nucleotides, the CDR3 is TGTGCCAGCAGCTTGACAGGGTATGGCTACACCTTC.

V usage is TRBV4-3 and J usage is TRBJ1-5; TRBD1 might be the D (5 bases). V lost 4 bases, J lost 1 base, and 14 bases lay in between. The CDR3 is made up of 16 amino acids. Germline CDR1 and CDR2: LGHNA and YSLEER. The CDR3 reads CASSPGGGYSNQPQHF. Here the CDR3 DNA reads TGCGCCAGCAGCCCAGGCGGGGGTTACAGCAATCAGCCCCAGCATTTT.

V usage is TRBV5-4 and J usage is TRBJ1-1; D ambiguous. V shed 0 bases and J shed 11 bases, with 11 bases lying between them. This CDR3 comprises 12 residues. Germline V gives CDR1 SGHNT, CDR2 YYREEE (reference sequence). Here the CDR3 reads CASSLEARGAFF. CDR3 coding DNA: TGTGCCAGCAGCTTGGAGGCCCGAGGGGCTTTCTTT.

CDR3 bases: TGTGCTAGTGGTGTCGGGATAGTGGCGGGGGGGCGTGCAGATACGCAGTATTTT. Protein: CASGVGIVAGGRADTQYF. V usage is TRBV12-5 and J usage is TRBJ2-3; 9 bases are shared with TRBD2. The CDR3 length is 18 residues. With V trimmed by 5 bases and J by 4 bases, 16 bases remained unmatched. Per the germline V gene, CDR1 is LGHNT and CDR2 is FRNRAP.

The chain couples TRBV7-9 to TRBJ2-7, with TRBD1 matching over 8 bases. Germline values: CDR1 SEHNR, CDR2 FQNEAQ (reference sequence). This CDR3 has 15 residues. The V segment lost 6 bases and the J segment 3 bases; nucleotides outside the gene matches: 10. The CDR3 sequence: CASSPGGGSNYEQYF. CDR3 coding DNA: TGTGCCAGCAGTCCAGGGGGCGGCTCTAACTACGAGCAGTACTTC. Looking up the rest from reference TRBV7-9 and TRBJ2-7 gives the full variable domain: DTGVSQNPRHKITKRGQNVTFRCDPISEHNRLYWYRQTLGQGPEFLTYFQNEAQLEKSRLLSDRFSAERPKGSFSTLEIQRTEQGDSAMYLCASSPGGGSNYEQYFGPGTRLTVT.

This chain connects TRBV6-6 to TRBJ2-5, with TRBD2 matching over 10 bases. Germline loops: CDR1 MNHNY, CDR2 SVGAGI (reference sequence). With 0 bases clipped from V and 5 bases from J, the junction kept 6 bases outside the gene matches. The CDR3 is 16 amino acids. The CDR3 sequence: CASSYSIGLAVETQYF. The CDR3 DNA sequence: TGTGCCAGCAGTTACTCGATAGGACTAGCGGTCGAGACCCAGTACTTC.

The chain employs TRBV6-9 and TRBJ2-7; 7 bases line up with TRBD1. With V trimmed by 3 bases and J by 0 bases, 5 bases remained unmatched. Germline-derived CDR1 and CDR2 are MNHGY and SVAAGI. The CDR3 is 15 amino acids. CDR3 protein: CASSYQQGSSYEQYF. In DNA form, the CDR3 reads TGTGCCAGCAGTTACCAACAGGGGAGCTCCTACGAGCAGTACTTC.

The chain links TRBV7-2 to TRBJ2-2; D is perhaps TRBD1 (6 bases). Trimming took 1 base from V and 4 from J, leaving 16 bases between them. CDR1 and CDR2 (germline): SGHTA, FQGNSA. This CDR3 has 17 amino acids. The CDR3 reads CASSLGFTGLRTGELFF. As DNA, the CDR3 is TGTGCCAGCAGCTTAGGATTTACAGGGCTGCGCACCGGGGAGCTGTTTTTT.

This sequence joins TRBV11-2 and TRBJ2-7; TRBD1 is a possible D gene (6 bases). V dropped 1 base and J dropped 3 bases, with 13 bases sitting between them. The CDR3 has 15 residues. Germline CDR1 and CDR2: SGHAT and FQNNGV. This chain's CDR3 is CASSLGGTRNYEQYF. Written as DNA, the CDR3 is TGTGCCAGCAGCTTAGGAGGGACACGCAACTACGAGCAGTACTTC.

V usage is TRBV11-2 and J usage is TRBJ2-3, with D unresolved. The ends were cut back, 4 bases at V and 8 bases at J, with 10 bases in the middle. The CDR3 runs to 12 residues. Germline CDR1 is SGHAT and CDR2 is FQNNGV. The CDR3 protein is CASSSLRGTQYF. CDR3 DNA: TGTGCCAGCAGCTCCTTACGCGGTACGCAGTATTTT.

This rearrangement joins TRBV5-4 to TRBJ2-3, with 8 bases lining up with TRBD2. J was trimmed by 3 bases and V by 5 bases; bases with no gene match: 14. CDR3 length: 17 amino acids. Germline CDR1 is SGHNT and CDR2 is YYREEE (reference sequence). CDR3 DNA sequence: TGTGCCAGCAGACAATTAACGGGGGCGGGAGGTACAGATACGCAGTATTTT. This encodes CASRQLTGAGGTDTQYF.

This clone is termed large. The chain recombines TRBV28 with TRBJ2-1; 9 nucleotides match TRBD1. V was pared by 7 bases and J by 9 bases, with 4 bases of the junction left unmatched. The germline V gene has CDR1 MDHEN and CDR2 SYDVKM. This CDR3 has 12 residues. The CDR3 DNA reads TGTGCCAGCATGACAGGGGGACTTGAGCAGTTCTTC. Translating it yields CASMTGGLEQFF.

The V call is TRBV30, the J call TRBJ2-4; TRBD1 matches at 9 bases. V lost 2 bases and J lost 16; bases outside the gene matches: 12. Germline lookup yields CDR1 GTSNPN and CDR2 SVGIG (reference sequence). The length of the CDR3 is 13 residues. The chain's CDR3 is CAWSPGTGLGPYF. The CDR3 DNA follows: TGTGCCTGGAGTCCCGGGACAGGGTTGGGGCCCTACTTC.

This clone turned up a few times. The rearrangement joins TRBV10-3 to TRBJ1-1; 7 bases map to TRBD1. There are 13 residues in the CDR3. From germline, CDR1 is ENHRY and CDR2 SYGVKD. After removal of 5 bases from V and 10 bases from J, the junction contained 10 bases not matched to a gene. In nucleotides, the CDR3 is TGTGCCATCAGTATTGACAGGGTGGCGGGAGCTTTCTTT. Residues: CAISIDRVAGAFF.